Sequencing of this T cell receptor beta chain was carried out in a study of cytomegalovirus exposure and HLA in healthy donors. Notes on the study in general: An assumption of roughly uniform sequencing depth across donors underlay the presence/absence analyses. V segments that were indistinguishable, TRBV6-2 and TRBV6-3 among them, were omitted from analysis. In an earlier analysis, about 87% or about 30%: the productive usage of most TCR beta V segments.

Note on this clone: What it recognizes is unknown.

The PCR employed 60 Vbeta primers together with 13 Jbeta primers. The assay was immunoSEQ multiplex PCR, and TCRdb's table has in-frame clones only and misses some. The table includes 100,000 to 120,000 clones, nearly 85% detected once. Per the germline V gene, CDR1 is SEHNR and CDR2 is FQNEAQ (reference sequence). The CDR3 extends over 19 amino acids. The ends lost 0 bases at V and 8 bases at J; junction bases unmatched: 12. Sequencing input: PBMCs. The V gene is TRBV7-9, the J gene TRBJ2-1; TRBD2 agrees at 14 bases. This TCR derives from a man younger than 35 in good health and CMV-seronegative. The CDR3 reads CASSLAETAGTSGRYEQFF. The CDR3 nucleotides are TGTGCCAGCAGCTTAGCGGAGACAGCCGGGACTAGCGGGAGATATGAGCAGTTCTTC.